This entry concerns a single TCR beta chain. These data belong to a study of cytomegalovirus exposure and HLA in healthy donors. A multiplex PCR was run with 60 Vbeta primers and 13 Jbeta primers. Generated by immunoSEQ multiplex PCR, the TCRdb table keeps only in-frame clones and is missing some. The sample has roughly 100,000 clones, 78% seen once. V shed 7 bases and J 5 bases; nucleotides not matched to a gene: 3. Germline V gives CDR1 SNHLY, CDR2 FYNNEI. The CDR3 has 14 amino acids. The rearrangement links TRBV2 to TRBJ2-2; 11 bases match TRBD1. Source material: PBMCs. This clonotype was obtained from a man aged 25-45 years in good health and CMV-seronegative. The CDR3 here is CASNWDRGTGELFF. The CDR3, as DNA: TGTGCCAGCAACTGGGACAGGGGGACCGGGGAGCTGTTTTTT.